Sequencing of this T cell receptor (beta chain) was carried out in a study of identifying expanded T cells in peripheral blood. The CDR3 contains 15 residues. Trimming pared 1 base from V and 3 bases from J, leaving 13 bases between. Germline assignment: CDR1 SGHKS and CDR2 YYEKEE (reference sequence). As regards this clone: Its antigen is not identified.

Broader study findings: Differentially abundant clones: around 1.2 between replicates, 16.4 at about 13 days, over 18 at four.

Here immunoSEQ multiplex PCR was the method, and the copy in TCRdb shows in-frame clones only, minus some. The sample contains approximately 120,000 clones, about nine tenths of which appear only once. Specimen: blood. This TCR was sampled from a person between 18 and 75 years old in good health. V is TRBV5-5 and J is TRBJ2-5; perhaps TRBD1 as D (6 bases). The CDR3, as DNA: TGTGCCAGCAGCTTGCAGGGGTTTTTAGAAGAGACCCAGTACTTC. Translated: CASSLQGFLEETQYF.